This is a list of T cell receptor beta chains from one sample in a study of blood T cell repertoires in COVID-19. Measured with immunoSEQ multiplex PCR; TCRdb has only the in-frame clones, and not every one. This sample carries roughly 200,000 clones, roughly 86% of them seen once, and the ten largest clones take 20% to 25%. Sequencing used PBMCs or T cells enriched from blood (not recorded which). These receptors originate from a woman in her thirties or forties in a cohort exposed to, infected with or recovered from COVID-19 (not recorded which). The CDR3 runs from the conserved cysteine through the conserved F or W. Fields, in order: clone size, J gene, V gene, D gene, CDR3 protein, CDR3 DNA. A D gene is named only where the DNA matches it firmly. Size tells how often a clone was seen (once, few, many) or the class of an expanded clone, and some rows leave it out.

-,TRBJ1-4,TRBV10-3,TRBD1,CAISESRTGGLDEKLFF,TGTGCCATCAGTGAGTCGCGAACAGGGGGCCTGGATGAAAAACTGTTTTTT
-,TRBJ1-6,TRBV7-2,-,CASRPPGHRSPLHF,TGTGCCAGCAGACCTCCGGGACATCGATCACCCCTCCACTTT
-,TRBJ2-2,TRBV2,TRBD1,CASQTGATDTGELFF,TGTGCCAGTCAAACAGGGGCTACGGACACCGGGGAGCTGTTTTTT
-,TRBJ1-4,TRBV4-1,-,CASSQGRAGANEKLFF,TGCGCCAGCAGCCAAGGACGGGCAGGGGCTAATGAAAAACTGTTTTTT
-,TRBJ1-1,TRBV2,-,CASRLDSGGTEAFF,TGTGCCAGCAGATTGGACAGTGGGGGCACTGAAGCTTTCTTT
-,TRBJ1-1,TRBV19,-,CASRAGNTEAFF,TGTGCCAGTAGGGCTGGGAACACTGAAGCTTTCTTT
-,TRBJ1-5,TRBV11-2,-,CASSAGYGNQPQHF,TGTGCCAGCAGCGCCGGGTATGGCAATCAGCCCCAGCATTTT
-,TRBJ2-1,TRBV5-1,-,CASSTRDFYNEQFF,TGCGCCAGCAGCACCCGGGACTTTTACAATGAGCAGTTCTTC
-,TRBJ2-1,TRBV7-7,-,CASSLPGLNNEQFF,TGTGCCAGCAGCTTACCAGGGCTCAACAATGAGCAGTTCTTC
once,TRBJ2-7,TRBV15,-,CATSSDRTALYEQYF,TGTGCCACCAGCAGTGATAGGACAGCCCTTTACGAGCAGTACTTC
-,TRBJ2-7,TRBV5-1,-,CASSLEGDPTYEQYF,TGCGCCAGCAGCTTGGAGGGGGATCCTACCTACGAGCAGTACTTC
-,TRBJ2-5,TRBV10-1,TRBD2,CASSDQGLASQETQYF,TGCGCCAGCAGTGATCAGGGACTAGCCTCTCAGGAGACCCAGTACTTC
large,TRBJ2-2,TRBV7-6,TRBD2,CASSFVAGGRNTGELFF,TGTGCCAGCAGCTTCGTAGCGGGAGGGCGGAACACCGGGGAGCTGTTTTTT
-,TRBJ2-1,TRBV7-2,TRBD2,CASSSPGGATYNEQFF,TGTGCCAGCAGCTCCCCGGGGGGAGCCACCTACAATGAGCAGTTCTTC
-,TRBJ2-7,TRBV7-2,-,CASSLVGAYEQYF,TGTGCCAGCAGCTTAGTGGGCGCCTACGAGCAGTACTTC
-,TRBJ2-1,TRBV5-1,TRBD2,CASGSGVYNEQFF,TGCGCCAGCGGTAGCGGGGTCTACAATGAGCAGTTCTTC
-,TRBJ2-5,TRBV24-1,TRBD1,CATSDAGTGEETQYF,TGTGCCACCAGTGACGCCGGGACAGGGGAAGAGACCCAGTACTTC
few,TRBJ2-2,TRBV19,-,CASSANLGLPRNTGELFF,TGTGCCAGTAGTGCGAACCTCGGACTCCCGCGAAACACCGGGGAGCTGTTTTTT
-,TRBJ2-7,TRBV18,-,CASSPDTVSYEQYF,TGTGCCAGCTCACCTGACACAGTCTCCTACGAGCAGTACTTC
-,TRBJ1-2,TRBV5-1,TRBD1,CASSLVSLRQGGGYTF,TGCGCCAGCAGCTTGGTTAGTTTGCGACAGGGTGGTGGCTACACCTTC
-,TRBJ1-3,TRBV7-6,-,CASSALGRPPLTGNTIYF,TGTGCCAGCAGCGCCTTAGGGAGACCCCCTTTAACTGGAAACACCATATATTTT
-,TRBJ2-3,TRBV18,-,CASSRGEDTQYF,TGTGCCAGCTCACGGGGGGAAGATACGCAGTATTTT
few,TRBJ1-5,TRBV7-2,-,CASSLRVGSGEPYNQPQHF,TGTGCCAGCAGCTTAAGGGTTGGGAGTGGGGAGCCCTACAATCAGCCCCAGCATTTT
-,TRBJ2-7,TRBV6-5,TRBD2,CASSYGRGRSYEQYF,TGTGCCAGCAGTTATGGGAGGGGCCGGTCCTACGAGCAGTACTTC
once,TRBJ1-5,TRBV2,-,CASSPQGYQPQHF,TGTGCCAGCAGCCCACAGGGTTATCAGCCCCAGCATTTT
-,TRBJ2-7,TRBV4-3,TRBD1,CASSPTRQGGHEQYF,TGCGCCAGCAGCCCGACGAGACAGGGGGGGCACGAGCAGTACTTC
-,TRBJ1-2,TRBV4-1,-,CASSQTRSDYGYTF,TGCGCCAGCAGCCAGACTAGGTCGGACTATGGCTACACCTTC
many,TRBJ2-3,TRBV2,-,CASSQDTPSTDTQYF,TGTGCCAGCAGTCAGGACACACCTAGCACAGATACGCAGTATTTT
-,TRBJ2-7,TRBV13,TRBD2,CASSSQRESSYEQYF,TGTGCCAGCAGCTCTCAGCGGGAGAGCTCCTACGAGCAGTACTTC
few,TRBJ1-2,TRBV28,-,CASSPPDRFGYTF,TGTGCCAGCAGTCCTCCGGACAGATTTGGCTACACCTTC
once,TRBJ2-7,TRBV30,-,CASRDFPNYEQYF,TGTGCCTCGAGGGACTTCCCCAACTACGAGCAGTACTTC
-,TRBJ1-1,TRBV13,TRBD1,CASSLATGAAEAFF,TGTGCCAGCAGCTTAGCCACAGGGGCGGCTGAAGCTTTCTTT
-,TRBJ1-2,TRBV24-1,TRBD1,CATSEGTEAPYYGYTF,TGTGCCACCAGTGAGGGGACAGAGGCCCCTTACTATGGCTACACCTTC
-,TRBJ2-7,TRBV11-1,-,CASSQDFSSYEQYF,TGTGCCAGCAGTCAGGACTTCAGCTCCTACGAGCAGTACTTC
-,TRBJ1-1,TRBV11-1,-,CASKPTGHPNTEAFF,TGTGCCAGTAAACCTACGGGACACCCGAACACTGAAGCTTTCTTT
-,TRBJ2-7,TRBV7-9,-,CASSPHYRTYEQYF,TGTGCCAGCAGCCCCCATTACAGGACCTACGAGCAGTACTTC
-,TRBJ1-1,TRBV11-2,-,CASGQGGEAFF,TGTGCCAGCGGCCAGGGTGGTGAAGCTTTCTTT
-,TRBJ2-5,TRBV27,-,CASSPPGVARETQYF,TGTGCCAGCAGTCCGCCGGGGGTAGCCCGAGAGACCCAGTACTTC
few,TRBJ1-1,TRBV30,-,CAWGSTGTEAFF,TGTGCCTGGGGGAGTACGGGCACTGAAGCTTTCTTT
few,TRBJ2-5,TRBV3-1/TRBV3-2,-,CASSPNGAVQETQYF,TGTGCCAGCAGCCCCAATGGGGCGGTCCAAGAGACCCAGTACTTC
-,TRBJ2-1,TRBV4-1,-,CASSQPDSPRADEQFF,TGCGCCAGCAGCCAACCAGACTCTCCCAGGGCCGATGAGCAGTTCTTC
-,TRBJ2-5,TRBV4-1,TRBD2,CASSQITTSGRGETQYF,TGCGCCAGCAGCCAAATTACGACTAGCGGGAGGGGGGAGACCCAGTACTTC
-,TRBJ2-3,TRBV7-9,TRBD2,CASSLVSLAVTDTQYF,TGTGCCAGCAGCTTAGTGTCACTAGCGGTCACAGATACGCAGTATTTT
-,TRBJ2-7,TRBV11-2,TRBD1,CASSRDRDRYF,TGTGCCAGCAGCCGGGACAGGGACAGGTACTTC